This T cell receptor (beta chain) derives from a study of blood T cells in healthy people across ages. General observations from the study: Roughly linear age-related decline in beta diversity appeared, significant by age about 40.

Next came a second PCR, run for about 6 to 12 cycles, which used a sample-barcoded 5' primer along with a J-beta primer mix. TCRdb used MiXCR to reprocess the 5' RACE reads, holding one entry per CDR3 protein. Here the sample spans some 900,000 distinct CDR3 sequences, around 48% being singletons. This clonotype was counted a few times. The antigen remains undetermined. The sequencing sample was made of blood. This clonotype was obtained from a man younger than 45 in good health.

The CDR3 bases are TGTGCCAGCGAAGGGTCGTTAAATGAAAAACTGTTTTTT. Residues: CASEGSLNEKLFF. The V call is TRBV2, the J call TRBJ1-4; no reliable D call. The V gene's germline CDR1 is SNHLY and CDR2 FYNNEI. CDR3 length equals 13 residues. V was pared by 8 bases and J by 5 bases, with 12 bases between.